The clone carrying this TCR beta chain came up a few times. Trimming shortened V by 0 bases and J by 7 bases, and 9 bases separated the two germline ends. The CDR3 spans 14 residues. Germline-derived CDR1 and CDR2 are KGHSH and LQKENI. Sequencing was performed with immunoSEQ multiplex PCR; in TCRdb, only in-frame clones are kept and a portion is missing. The sample carries about 200,000 clones, roughly 75% recorded once. These data are taken from a study of blood T cell repertoires in COVID-19. Whole-study context: The United States, Italy and Spain were the sources of the acute and convalescent COVID-19 samples.

J is TRBJ2-2 and V is TRBV18; D perhaps matches TRBD2 (5 bases). The clonotype comes from a woman in her 70s with acute or convalescent COVID-19. Sequencing used peripheral blood. The CDR3 loop reads CASSPPMRVGELFF. The CDR3 nucleotides are TGTGCCAGCTCACCACCCATGCGGGTCGGGGAGCTGTTTTTT. The full variable domain, with the rest looked up from reference TRBV18 and TRBJ2-2, is NAGVMQNPRHLVRRRGQEARLRCSPMKGHSHVYWYRQLPEEGLKFMVYLQKENIIDESGMPKERFSAEFPKEGPSILRIQQVVRGDSAAYFCASSPPMRVGELFFGEGSRLTVL.